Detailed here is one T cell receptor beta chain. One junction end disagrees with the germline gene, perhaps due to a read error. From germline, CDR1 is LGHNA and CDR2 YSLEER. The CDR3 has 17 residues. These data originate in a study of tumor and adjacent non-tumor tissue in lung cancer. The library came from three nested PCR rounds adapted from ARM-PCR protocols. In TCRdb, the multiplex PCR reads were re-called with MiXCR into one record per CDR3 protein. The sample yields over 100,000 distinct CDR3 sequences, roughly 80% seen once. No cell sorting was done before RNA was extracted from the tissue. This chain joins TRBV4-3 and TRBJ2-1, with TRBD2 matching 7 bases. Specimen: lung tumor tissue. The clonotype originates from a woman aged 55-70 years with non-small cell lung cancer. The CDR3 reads CASSPTKLAWDYNEQLF. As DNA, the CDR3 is TGCGCCAGCAGTCCGACGAAACTAGCGTGGGACTACAATGAGCAGCTCTTC.